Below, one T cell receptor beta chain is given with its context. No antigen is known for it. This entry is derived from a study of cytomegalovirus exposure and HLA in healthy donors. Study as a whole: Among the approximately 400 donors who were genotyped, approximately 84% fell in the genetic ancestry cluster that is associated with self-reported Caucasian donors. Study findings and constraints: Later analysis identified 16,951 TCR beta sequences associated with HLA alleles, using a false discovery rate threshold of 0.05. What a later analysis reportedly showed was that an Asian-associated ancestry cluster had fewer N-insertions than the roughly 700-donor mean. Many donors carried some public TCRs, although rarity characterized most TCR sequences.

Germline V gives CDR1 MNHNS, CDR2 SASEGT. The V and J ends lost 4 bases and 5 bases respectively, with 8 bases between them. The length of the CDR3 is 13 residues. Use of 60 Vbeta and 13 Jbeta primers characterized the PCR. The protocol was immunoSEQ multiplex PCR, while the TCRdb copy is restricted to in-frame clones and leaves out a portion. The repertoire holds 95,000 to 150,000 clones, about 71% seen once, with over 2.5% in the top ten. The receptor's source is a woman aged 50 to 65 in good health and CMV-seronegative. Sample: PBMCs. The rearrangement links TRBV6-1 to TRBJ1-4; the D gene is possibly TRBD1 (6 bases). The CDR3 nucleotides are TGTGCCAGCAGTGGCGACAGGAATGAAAAACTGTTTTTT. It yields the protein CASSGDRNEKLFF.